The sequence of this T cell receptor beta chain was determined in a study of CD8 T cells in Susac syndrome. cDNA came from around 0.5 to 1 ug RNA primed by random hexamers. TCR beta CDR3 was amplified by immunoSEQ covering 54 Vbeta and 13 Jbeta. TCRdb re-called the immunoSEQ multiplex PCR reads through MiXCR, storing one row per CDR3 protein. The sample contains almost 450,000 distinct CDR3 sequences, roughly 85% of which appear only once. The TCR comes from a human donor with multiple sclerosis. Sequenced: CD8+ T cells from PBMCs.

The CDR3 bases are TGTGCCAGCACCCCCTCGCCCGGGACAGGAGGGTACGAGCAGTACTTC. Its translation is CASTPSPGTGGYEQYF. The V gene is TRBV5-4, the J gene TRBJ2-7, with 8 positions matching TRBD1. The J segment lost 4 bases and the V segment lost 6 bases, leaving 15 bases of the junction unmatched. Germline V gene sequence: CDR1 SGHNT, CDR2 YYREEE (reference sequence). The CDR3 totals 16 residues.